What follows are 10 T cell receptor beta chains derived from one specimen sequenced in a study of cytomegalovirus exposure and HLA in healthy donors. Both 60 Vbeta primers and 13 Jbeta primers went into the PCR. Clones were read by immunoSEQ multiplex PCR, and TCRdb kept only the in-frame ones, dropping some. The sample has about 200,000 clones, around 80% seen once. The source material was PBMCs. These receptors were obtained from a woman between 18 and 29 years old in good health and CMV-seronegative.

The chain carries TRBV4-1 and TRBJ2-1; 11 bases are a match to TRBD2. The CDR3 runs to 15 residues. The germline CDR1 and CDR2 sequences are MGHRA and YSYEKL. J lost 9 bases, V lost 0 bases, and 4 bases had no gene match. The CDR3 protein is CASSQDRLAGGEQFF. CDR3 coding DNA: TGCGCCAGCAGCCAAGATCGGCTAGCGGGAGGTGAGCAGTTCTTC.

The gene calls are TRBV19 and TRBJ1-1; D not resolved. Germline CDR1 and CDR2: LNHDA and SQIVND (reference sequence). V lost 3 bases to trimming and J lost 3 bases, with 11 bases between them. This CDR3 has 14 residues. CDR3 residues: CASSILSQDTEAFF. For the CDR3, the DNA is TGTGCCAGTAGTATCCTCTCTCAGGACACTGAAGCTTTCTTT.

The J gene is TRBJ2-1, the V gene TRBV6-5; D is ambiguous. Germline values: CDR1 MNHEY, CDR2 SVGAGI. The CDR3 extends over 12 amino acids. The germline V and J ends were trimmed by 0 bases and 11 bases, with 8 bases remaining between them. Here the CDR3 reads CASSYSDSKQFF. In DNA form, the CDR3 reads TGTGCCAGCAGTTACTCGGATAGCAAGCAGTTCTTC.

DNA of the CDR3: TGTGCCAGCAGTCGTACAGGGGGGGACTATGGCTACACCTTC. It specifies CASSRTGGDYGYTF. The chain joins TRBV6-5 to TRBJ1-2; 8 bases align to TRBD1. The germline gives CDR1 MNHEY, CDR2 SVGAGI. V was pared by 5 bases and J by 3 bases, with 5 bases of the junction left unmatched. The CDR3 is 14 residues long.

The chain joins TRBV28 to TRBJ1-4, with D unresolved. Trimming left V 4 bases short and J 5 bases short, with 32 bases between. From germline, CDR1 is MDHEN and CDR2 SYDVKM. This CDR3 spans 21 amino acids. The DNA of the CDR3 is TGTGCCAGCAGTTATACCCTCTTGTTGGGGAGGTTCGGTGTCCCCAATGAAAAACTGTTTTTT. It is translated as CASSYTLLLGRFGVPNEKLFF.

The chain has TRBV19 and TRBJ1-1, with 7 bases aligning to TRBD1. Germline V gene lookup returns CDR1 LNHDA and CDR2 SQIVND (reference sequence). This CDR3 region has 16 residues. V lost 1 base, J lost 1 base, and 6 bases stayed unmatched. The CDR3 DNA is TGTGCCAGTAGTATAGTGAGGGACAGACGGAACACTGAAGCTTTCTTT. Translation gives CASSIVRDRRNTEAFF.

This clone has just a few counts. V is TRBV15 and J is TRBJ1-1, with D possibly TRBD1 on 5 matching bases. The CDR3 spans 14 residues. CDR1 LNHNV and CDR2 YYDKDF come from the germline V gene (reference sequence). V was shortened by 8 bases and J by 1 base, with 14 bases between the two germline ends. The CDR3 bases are TGTGCCACCCTGTCGGGACTTTCGAACACTGAAGCTTTCTTT. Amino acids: CATLSGLSNTEAFF.

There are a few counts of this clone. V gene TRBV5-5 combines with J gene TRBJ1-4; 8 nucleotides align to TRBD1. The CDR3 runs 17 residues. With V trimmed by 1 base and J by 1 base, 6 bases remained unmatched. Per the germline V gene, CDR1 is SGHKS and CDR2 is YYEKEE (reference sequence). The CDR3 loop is CASSLRLRGRTNEKLFF. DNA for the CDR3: TGTGCCAGCAGCTTGAGGCTCAGGGGGCGAACTAATGAAAAACTGTTTTTT.

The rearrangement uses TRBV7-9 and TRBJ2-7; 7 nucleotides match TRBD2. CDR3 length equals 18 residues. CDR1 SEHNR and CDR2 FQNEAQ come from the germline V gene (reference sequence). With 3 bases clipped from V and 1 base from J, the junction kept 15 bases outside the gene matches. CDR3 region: CASSLRLGGSAGSYEQYF. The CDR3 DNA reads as TGTGCCAGCAGCTTGCGGTTGGGGGGGAGTGCAGGGTCCTACGAGCAGTACTTC.

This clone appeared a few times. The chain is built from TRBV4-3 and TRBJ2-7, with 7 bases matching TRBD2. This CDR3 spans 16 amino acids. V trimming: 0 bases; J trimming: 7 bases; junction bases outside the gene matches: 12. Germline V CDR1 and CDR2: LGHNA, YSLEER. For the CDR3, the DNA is TGCGCCAGCAGCCAAGATTTAAGGACTAGACTGTCTGAGCAGTACTTC. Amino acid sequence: CASSQDLRTRLSEQYF.